This entry is about one T cell receptor beta chain. The entry originates in a study of blood T cell repertoires in COVID-19. V was pared by 2 bases and J by 5 bases, with 5 bases of the junction left unmatched. The germline V gene has CDR1 MNHEY and CDR2 SVGEGT. This CDR3 region has 15 residues. The data were produced by immunoSEQ multiplex PCR, yet TCRdb's version contains in-frame clones alone and is incomplete. The sample has approximately 320,000 clones, roughly nine tenths seen once. J is TRBJ2-5 and V is TRBV6-2 or TRBV6-3, with 10 positions matching TRBD2. This clonotype was sampled from a man in his fifties or sixties who had recovered from COVID-19. Material for sequencing was PBMCs or T cells enriched from blood (not recorded which). The CDR3 is CASSYKREGRETQYF. The CDR3 DNA reads TGTGCCAGCAGTTACAAGCGGGAGGGGAGGGAGACCCAGTACTTC.